This TCR beta chain was sequenced during a study of blood T cell repertoires in COVID-19 (dated by TCRdb to 2020 to 2021). About the full investigation: Samples from collaborators originated in the United States, Italy and Spain and spanned both the acute and convalescent phases of COVID-19. The samples were drawn from the first 160 participants of the ongoing ImmuneRACE study and from 1,254 subjects provided by 6 global collaborators. The repertoires were released in a freely available public database meant as a resource for research on the immune response to SARS-CoV-2. Subjects who had been exposed to COVID-19, were actively infected with it, or had recovered from it provided the deeply sampled blood TCRbeta repertoires that made up the dataset. The prospective study material was composed of cDNA or gDNA derived from T cells, B-cell-depleted T cells, or PBMCs. HLA class I and class II types, where available, came from metadata supplied by the sample provider rather than from assay-based typing. Sample metadata almost always included a de-identified subject ID, COVID-19 status, age in years and sex. What the study reported, not specific to this receptor: Clinical and demographic metadata were provided uncurated, with the amount varying by source and participant.

Enrolling through a virtual design, the prospective study's participants ranged in age from about 18 to 100 years and lived across about two dozen United States geographic areas. In the prospective study, participants were assigned to cohorts based on the clinical history participants reported in a screening survey and a study questionnaire. In the prospective study, mobile phlebotomists collected whole blood, serum and a nasopharyngeal or oropharyngeal swab from each participant. Participants in the prospective study had the option to provide additional blood draws and questionnaires over a roughly two-month period. Prospective study blood samples were shipped either frozen or at room temperature before DNA extraction. TCRbeta CDR3 regions were amplified from genomic DNA by means of the immunoSEQ Assay, a bias-controlled multiplex PCR. On the study's bioinformatics: The number of nucleated cells in each sample was estimated by amplification of reference gene primers within the assay. To quantify the absolute abundance of each unique TCRbeta CDR3 rearrangement, sequence reads were collapsed and filtered. Productive Simpson clonality was computed per sample as the square root of Simpson's diversity index over productive rearrangements. TCRdb re-hosts the immuneACCESS table, in-frame sequences only. Its copies lack some clones; in the studies checked, an unresolved V gene accounts for under half of them, and the cause for the rest is not known. V and J calls and clone size are those listed in that table; D and trimming were worked out from the DNA. The sample contains 220,000 or so clones, roughly 83% of them found a single time. The top ten clones comprise about 1.3% of the sample.

CDR1 and CDR2 (GTSNPN, SVGIG) derive from the germline V gene (reference sequence). V and J are trimmed by 1 base and 4 bases, and the gene matches miss 3 bases of the junction. The CDR3 measures 13 amino acids from cysteine to phenylalanine. Only the CDR3 region is kept as DNA, spanning 39 bases read in frame from base 1. With regard to this clone: Its antigen specificity is not known. Base qualities are missing; no much larger clone stands one base away.

Material: PBMCs or T cells enriched from blood (not recorded which). The TCR was taken from a middle-aged woman with acute COVID-19. The rearranged segments are TRBV30 and TRBJ1-1; 7 of the junction bases match TRBD1. This receptor carries the CDR3 CAWSGQGGTEAFF. The DNA sequence is TGTGCCTGGAGTGGACAGGGTGGCACTGAAGCTTTCTTT.